The 16 T cell receptor beta chains below were found in one sample sequenced in a study of blood T cell repertoires in COVID-19. Using immunoSEQ multiplex PCR, the repertoire was profiled, and TCRdb retains in-frame clones only, with some absent. The table has fewer than 250,000 clones, nearly 95% seen once. Material for sequencing was peripheral blood. Receptor source: a young man with COVID-19, enrolled during active disease.

The genes are TRBV19 and TRBJ1-1; D might be TRBD1 (6 bases). This CDR3 region has 14 residues. Looked up from germline, CDR1 is LNHDA and CDR2 is SQIVND (reference sequence). V was cut by 7 bases and J by 8 bases, with 20 bases left in between. This chain's CDR3 is CASTEQAGAEEAFF. In DNA, the CDR3 is TGTGCCAGTACGGAACAGGCGGGGGCGGAGGAAGCTTTCTTT.

The chain uses TRBV19 and TRBJ2-1; 10 bases fit TRBD1. Germline V CDR1 and CDR2: LNHDA, SQIVND (reference sequence). The V gene end was trimmed by 6 bases and the J gene end by 3 bases; junction bases not matched to a gene: 2. The CDR3 length is 14 residues. CDR3: CASSRTGGYNEQFF. The DNA for the CDR3 is TGTGCCAGTAGCCGGACAGGGGGCTACAATGAGCAGTTCTTC.

The chain uses TRBV6-5 and TRBJ1-3; the D gene is possibly TRBD1 (5 bases). Germline loops: CDR1 MNHEY, CDR2 SVGAGI. The CDR3 is 16 residues long. The V gene lost 0 bases and the J gene lost 0 bases, with 9 bases spanning the gap. The CDR3 here is CASSYSDRSSGNTIYF. CDR3 bases: TGTGCCAGCAGTTACTCCGACAGAAGCTCTGGAAACACCATATATTTT.

The V gene is TRBV19, the J gene TRBJ1-1, with 7 bases matching TRBD1. The J segment lost 0 bases and the V segment lost 6 bases, leaving 13 bases of the junction unmatched. The CDR3 loop spans 17 amino acids. Germline V gives CDR1 LNHDA, CDR2 SQIVND (reference sequence). CDR3 sequence reads: CASSPSPGQVMNTEAFF. The CDR3 DNA is TGTGCCAGTAGCCCTTCCCCAGGACAGGTCATGAACACTGAAGCTTTCTTT.

This clone was seen a single time. The J gene is TRBJ2-3, the V gene TRBV6-5; D might be TRBD1 (6 bases). The germline CDR1 and CDR2 sequences are MNHEY and SVGAGI. The CDR3 contains 15 residues. Trimming shortened V by 2 bases and J by 6 bases, and 15 bases separated the two germline ends. CDR3 in DNA: TGTGCCAGCAGTTACGCGATGGGGGCACGGGATACGCAGTATTTT. Protein sequence: CASSYAMGARDTQYF.

The chain joins TRBV9 to TRBJ2-5, with 8 bases aligning to TRBD2. The CDR3 consists of 15 residues. The V and J ends lost 0 bases and 5 bases, in that order; junction bases with no gene match: 6. Germline V gene sequence: CDR1 SGDLS, CDR2 YYNGEE. The CDR3 DNA reads TGTGCCAGCAGCGTAGGTGGGACTAGAGGTGAGACCCAGTACTTC. This sequence encodes CASSVGGTRGETQYF.

This clone was counted between two and nine times. The rearrangement links TRBV4-2 to TRBJ1-2, with D possibly TRBD1 on 5 matching bases. V was cut by 2 bases and J by 6 bases, with 10 bases left in between. This CDR3 is 13 amino acids long. Germline CDR1 LGHNA, CDR2 YNFKEQ. CDR3 amino acids: CASSQTRGDGYTF. CDR3 in DNA: TGTGCCAGCAGCCAAACCCGGGGGGATGGCTACACCTTC.

The chain links TRBV5-1 to TRBJ1-5, with TRBD1 matching over 9 bases. The junction had 1 base not matched to a gene; V was cut back by 3 bases and J by 0 bases. Germline CDR1 and CDR2: SGHRS and YFSETQ. The CDR3 runs 15 residues. The CDR3 is CASSWTGDSNQPQHF. The CDR3 DNA is TGCGCCAGCAGCTGGACAGGGGATAGCAATCAGCCCCAGCATTTT.

The gene calls are TRBV5-4 and TRBJ2-5; 7 bases line up with TRBD1. V gave up 3 bases and J gave up 5 bases; unmatched junction bases: 7. The CDR3 contains 14 residues. Germline-derived CDR1 and CDR2 are SGHNT and YYREEE (reference sequence). CDR3 coding DNA: TGTGCCAGCAGCTACCAGAACAGGGGCGAGACCCAGTACTTC. The encoded protein is CASSYQNRGETQYF.

The chain has TRBV6-5 and TRBJ2-7; 13 bases are a match to TRBD2. Germline V gene data show CDR1 as MNHEY and CDR2 as SVGAGI. This CDR3 is built from 16 residues. V lost 2 bases, J lost 4 bases, and 5 bases stayed unmatched. The CDR3 DNA is TGTGCCAGCAGTTACCTAACTAGCGGGGGGGTTTACGAGCAGTACTTC. Translating it yields CASSYLTSGGVYEQYF.

The chain carries TRBV19 and TRBJ2-7; possibly TRBD1 for D (6 bases). V was clipped by 8 bases and J by 4 bases, with 15 bases between them. The germline V gene has CDR1 LNHDA and CDR2 SQIVND (reference sequence). The CDR3 is 13 residues long. The CDR3 spells CASSLGDIYEQYF. The CDR3, as DNA: TGTGCCAGTTCCCTGGGGGACATATACGAGCAGTACTTC.

The chain recombines TRBV28 with TRBJ1-1, with D possibly being TRBD1 (5 bases). The CDR3 length is 14 residues. Trimming took 2 bases from V and 4 from J, leaving 11 bases between them. The germline V gene encodes CDR1 MDHEN and CDR2 SYDVKM. CDR3 sequence reads: CASSLRREGTEAFF. CDR3 nucleotides: TGTGCCAGCAGTTTACGCAGGGAGGGCACTGAAGCTTTCTTT.

This chain connects TRBV5-1 to TRBJ2-3; 10 bases are shared with TRBD1. CDR3 length: 18 amino acids. Looked up from germline, CDR1 is SGHRS and CDR2 is YFSETQ. Trimming at V came to 4 bases and at J to 3 bases, leaving 14 bases not matched to a gene. This chain's CDR3 is CASSLGQGGSLGTDTQYF. Written as DNA, the CDR3 is TGCGCCAGCAGCCTAGGACAGGGGGGATCCTTGGGGACAGATACGCAGTATTTT.

The V call is TRBV10-2, the J call TRBJ1-2; TRBD1 aligns across 9 bases. CDR3 length: 14 residues. Trimming removed 5 bases from V and 8 bases from J; junction bases left unmatched: 9. CDR1 WSHSY and CDR2 SAAADI come from the germline V gene. In DNA form, the CDR3 reads TGCGCCAGCAGTATACCGGGACAGGGTTTCGGCTACACCTTC. Translated, it gives CASSIPGQGFGYTF.

The V call is TRBV4-1, the J call TRBJ2-7; possibly TRBD2 for D (5 bases). CDR1 and CDR2 (germline): MGHRA, YSYEKL. CDR3 length: 14 residues. V lost 4 bases and J 2 bases, leaving 12 bases between the germline ends. The chain's CDR3 is CASSRRLLTYEQYF. The CDR3 bases are TGCGCCAGCAGCCGCCGACTACTTACCTACGAGCAGTACTTC.

This clone was observed a handful of times. This sequence joins TRBV11-2 and TRBJ1-2, with a tentative D call TRBD1 (6 bases). Germline V gene lookup returns CDR1 SGHAT and CDR2 FQNNGV. The CDR3 length is 13 residues. Trimming cost V 6 bases and J 8 bases, with 16 bases left between them. In DNA, the CDR3 is TGTGCCAGCAGTCCAACAGGGTGGGGAGGCTACACCTTC. Translating gives CASSPTGWGGYTF. The whole variable domain, filled in from reference TRBV11-2 and TRBJ1-2, reads EAGVAQSPRYKIIEKRQSVAFWCNPISGHATLYWYQQILGQGPKLLIQFQNNGVVDDSQLPKDRFSAERLKGVDSTLKIQPAKLEDSAVYLCASSPTGWGGYTFGSGTRLTVV.